Below, 5 T cell receptor beta chains from the same sample are listed, as sequenced in a study of OX40 agonist ivuxolimab in advanced cancers. Clones were read by immunoSEQ multiplex PCR, and TCRdb kept only the in-frame ones, dropping some. This sample has more than 60,000 clones, with about 89% found just once. Sample: CD4+ or CD8+ T cells sorted from blood, taken in a trial of the OX40 agonist ivuxolimab. These receptor sequences come from an adult with an advanced solid tumor such as melanoma, head and neck, liver or kidney cancer.

J is TRBJ2-2 and V is TRBV11-2; 8 nucleotides match TRBD2. V trimming: 6 bases; J trimming: 0 bases; junction bases outside the gene matches: 9. The CDR3 runs 17 residues. Germline-derived CDR1 and CDR2 are SGHAT and FQNNGV. CDR3 sequence (DNA): TGTGCCAGCAGGGGTCTACGCGGGGGGCCGAACACCGGGGAGCTGTTTTTT. Its protein product is CASRGLRGGPNTGELFF. The whole variable domain, filled in from reference TRBV11-2 and TRBJ2-2, reads EAGVAQSPRYKIIEKRQSVAFWCNPISGHATLYWYQQILGQGPKLLIQFQNNGVVDDSQLPKDRFSAERLKGVDSTLKIQPAKLEDSAVYLCASRGLRGGPNTGELFFGEGSRLTVL.

The chain joins TRBV7-6 to TRBJ2-2; 8 bases are a match to TRBD1. This CDR3 has 15 residues. With 8 bases clipped from V and 3 bases from J, the junction kept 8 bases outside the gene matches. Germline-derived CDR1 and CDR2 are SGHVS and FNYEAQ. CDR3 coding DNA: TGTGCCAGCTCTCTGGGCAGGGGGCACACCGGGGAGCTGTTTTTT. It translates to CASSLGRGHTGELFF.

The chain joins TRBV2 to TRBJ2-1, with TRBD1 as a possible D gene (6 bases). With 0 bases removed from V and 10 bases from J, the gap between germline ends came to 10 bases. The CDR3 has 13 amino acids. Germline values: CDR1 SNHLY, CDR2 FYNNEI. CDR3 region: CASSEAVGTEQFF. DNA of the CDR3: TGTGCCAGCAGTGAAGCGGTCGGGACAGAGCAGTTCTTC.

V gene TRBV10-3 combines with J gene TRBJ1-5; D uncertain. Germline assignment: CDR1 ENHRY and CDR2 SYGVKD. V lost 2 bases, J lost 6 bases, and 11 bases lay in between. The CDR3 contains 14 residues. DNA for the CDR3: TGTGCCATCAGTGAGCTGGGCCAAGCTCAGCCCCAGCATTTT. Translated: CAISELGQAQPQHF.

The chain uses TRBV18 and TRBJ2-2; 11 positions match TRBD1. V lost 0 bases to trimming and J lost 6 bases; unmatched junction nucleotides: 3. Germline V CDR1 and CDR2: KGHSH, LQKENI. The CDR3 has 16 residues. CDR3 loop: CASSPPGQGESGELFF. The CDR3 DNA is TGTGCCAGCTCACCACCGGGACAGGGGGAATCCGGGGAGCTGTTTTTT.